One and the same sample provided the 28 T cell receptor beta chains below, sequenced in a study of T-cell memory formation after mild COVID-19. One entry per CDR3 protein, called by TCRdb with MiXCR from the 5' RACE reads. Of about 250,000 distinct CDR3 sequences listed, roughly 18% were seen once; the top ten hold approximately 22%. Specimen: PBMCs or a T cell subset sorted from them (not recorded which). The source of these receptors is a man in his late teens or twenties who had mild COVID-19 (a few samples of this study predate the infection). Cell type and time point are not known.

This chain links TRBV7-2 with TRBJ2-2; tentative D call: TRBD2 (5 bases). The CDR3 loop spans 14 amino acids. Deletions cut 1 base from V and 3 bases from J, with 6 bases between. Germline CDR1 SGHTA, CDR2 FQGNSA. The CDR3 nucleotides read TGTGCCAGCAGCTTAGGGCGGGACACCGGGGAGCTGTTTTTT. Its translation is CASSLGRDTGELFF.

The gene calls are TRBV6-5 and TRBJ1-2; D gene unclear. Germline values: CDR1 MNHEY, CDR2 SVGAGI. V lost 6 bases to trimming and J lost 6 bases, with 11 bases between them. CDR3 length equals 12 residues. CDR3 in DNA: TGTGCCAGCAGCCACAAGGGAGATGGCTACACCTTC. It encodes CASSHKGDGYTF.

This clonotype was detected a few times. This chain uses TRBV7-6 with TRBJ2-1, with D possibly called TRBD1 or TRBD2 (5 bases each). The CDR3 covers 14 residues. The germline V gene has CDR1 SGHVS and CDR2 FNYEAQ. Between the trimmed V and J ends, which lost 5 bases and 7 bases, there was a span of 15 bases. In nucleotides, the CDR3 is TGTGCCAGCAGCGGCGTGGGGGTTGAGAATGAGCAGTTCTTC. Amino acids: CASSGVGVENEQFF.

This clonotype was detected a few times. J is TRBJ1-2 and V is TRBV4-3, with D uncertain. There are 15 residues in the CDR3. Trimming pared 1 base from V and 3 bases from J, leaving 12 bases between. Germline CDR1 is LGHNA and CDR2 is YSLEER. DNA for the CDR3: TGCGCCAGCAGCCAAGCCCAGGCCGGCCACTATGGCTACACCTTC. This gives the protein CASSQAQAGHYGYTF.

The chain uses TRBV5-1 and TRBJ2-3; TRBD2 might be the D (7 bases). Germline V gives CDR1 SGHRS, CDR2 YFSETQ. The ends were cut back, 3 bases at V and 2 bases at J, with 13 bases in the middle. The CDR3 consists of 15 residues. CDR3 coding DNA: TGCGCCAGCAGCTCTTCGGGGGGCCACACAGATACGCAGTATTTT. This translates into CASSSSGGHTDTQYF.

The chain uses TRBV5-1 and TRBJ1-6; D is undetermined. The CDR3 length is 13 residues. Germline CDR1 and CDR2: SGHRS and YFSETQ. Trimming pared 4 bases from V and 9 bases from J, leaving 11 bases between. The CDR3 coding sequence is TGCGCCAGCAGCAGCTCGGTCGGTTCACCCCTCCACTTT. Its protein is CASSSSVGSPLHF.

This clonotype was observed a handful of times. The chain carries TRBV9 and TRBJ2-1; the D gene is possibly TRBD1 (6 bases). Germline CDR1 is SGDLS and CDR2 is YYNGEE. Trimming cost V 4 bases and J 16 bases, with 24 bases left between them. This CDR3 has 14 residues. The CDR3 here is CASSPAAHGTSPFF. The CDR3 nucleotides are TGTGCCAGCAGCCCAGCGGCCCACGGGACATCCCCTTTCTTC.

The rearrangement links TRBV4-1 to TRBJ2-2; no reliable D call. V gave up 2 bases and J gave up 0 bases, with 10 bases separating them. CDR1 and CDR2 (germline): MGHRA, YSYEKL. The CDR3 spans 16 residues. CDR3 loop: CASSQPSIPNTGELFF. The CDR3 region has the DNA TGCGCCAGCAGCCAACCCTCTATCCCGAACACCGGGGAGCTGTTTTTT.

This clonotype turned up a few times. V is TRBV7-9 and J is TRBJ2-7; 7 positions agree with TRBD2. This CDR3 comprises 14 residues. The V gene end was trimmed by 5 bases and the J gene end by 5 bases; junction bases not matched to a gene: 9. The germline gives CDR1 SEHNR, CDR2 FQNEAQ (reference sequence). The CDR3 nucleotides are TGTGCCAGCAGCGAAACTAGCGTGTACAACGAGCAGTACTTC. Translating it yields CASSETSVYNEQYF.

CDR3 residues: CSARDLAGAWDTQYF. The DNA for the CDR3 is TGCAGTGCTAGGGACTTAGCGGGGGCTTGGGATACGCAGTATTTT. The chain carries TRBV20-1 and TRBJ2-3, with 9 bases aligning to TRBD2. There are 15 residues in the CDR3. Germline CDR1 is DFQATT and CDR2 is SNEGSKA (reference sequence). V lost 3 bases, J lost 6 bases, and 10 bases stayed unmatched.

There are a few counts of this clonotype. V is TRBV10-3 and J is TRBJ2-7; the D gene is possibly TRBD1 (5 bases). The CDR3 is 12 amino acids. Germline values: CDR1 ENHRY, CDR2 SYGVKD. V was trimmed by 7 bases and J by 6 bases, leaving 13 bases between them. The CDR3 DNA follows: TGTGCCATCATGGCAGGGCAGGGCGAGCAGTACTTC. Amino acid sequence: CAIMAGQGEQYF.

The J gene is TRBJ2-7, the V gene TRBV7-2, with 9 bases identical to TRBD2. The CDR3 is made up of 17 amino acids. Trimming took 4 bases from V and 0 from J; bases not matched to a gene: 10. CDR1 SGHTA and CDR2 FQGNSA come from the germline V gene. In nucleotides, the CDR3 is TGTGCCAGCAGCTCTAGGACTAGCGCCAGGAGCTCCTACGAGCAGTACGTC. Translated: CASSSRTSARSSYEQYV.

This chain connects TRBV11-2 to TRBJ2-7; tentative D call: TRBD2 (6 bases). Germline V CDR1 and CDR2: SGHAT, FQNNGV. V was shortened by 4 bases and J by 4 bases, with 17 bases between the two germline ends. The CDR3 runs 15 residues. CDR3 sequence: CASSSPGGGGYEQYV. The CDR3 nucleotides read TGTGCCAGCAGCTCCCCCGGGGGTGGGGGATACGAGCAGTACGTC.

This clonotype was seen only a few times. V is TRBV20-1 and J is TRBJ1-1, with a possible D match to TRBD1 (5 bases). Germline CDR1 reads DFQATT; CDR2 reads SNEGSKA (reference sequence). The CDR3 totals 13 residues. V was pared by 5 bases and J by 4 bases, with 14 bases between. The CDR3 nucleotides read TGCAGTGCTCAAGAAGGGACGTCCACTGAAGCTTTCTTT. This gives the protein CSAQEGTSTEAFF.

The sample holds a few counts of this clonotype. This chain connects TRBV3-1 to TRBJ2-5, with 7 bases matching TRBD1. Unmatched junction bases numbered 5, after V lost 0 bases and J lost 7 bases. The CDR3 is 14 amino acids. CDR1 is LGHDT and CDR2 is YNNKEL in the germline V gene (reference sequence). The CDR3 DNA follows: TGTGCCAGCAGCCAAGATTTCCGACAGGGGACCCAGTACTTC. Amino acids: CASSQDFRQGTQYF.

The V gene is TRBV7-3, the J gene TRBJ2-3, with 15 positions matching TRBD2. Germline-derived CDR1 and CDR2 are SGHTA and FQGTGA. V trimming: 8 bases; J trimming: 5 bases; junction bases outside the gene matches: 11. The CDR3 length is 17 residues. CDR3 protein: CASAPGTSGGRGDTQYF. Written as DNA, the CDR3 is TGTGCCAGCGCACCCGGGACTAGCGGGGGGCGGGGAGATACGCAGTATTTT.

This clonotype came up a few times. DNA for the CDR3: TGTGCCGCCCAAGAGGGAACCGGGGAGCTGTTTTTT. It codes for CAAQEGTGELFF. The chain combines TRBV6-5 with TRBJ2-2; the D gene is possibly TRBD2 (5 bases). Germline assignment: CDR1 MNHEY and CDR2 SVGAGI. The CDR3 totals 12 residues. V dropped 11 bases and J dropped 5 bases, with 12 bases sitting between them.

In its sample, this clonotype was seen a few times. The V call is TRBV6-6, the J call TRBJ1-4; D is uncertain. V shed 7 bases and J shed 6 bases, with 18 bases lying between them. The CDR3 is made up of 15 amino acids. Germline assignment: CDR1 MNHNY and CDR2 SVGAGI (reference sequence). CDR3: CASKPTTDSYEKLFF. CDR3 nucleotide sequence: TGTGCCAGCAAGCCTACGACGGACTCCTATGAAAAACTGTTTTTT.

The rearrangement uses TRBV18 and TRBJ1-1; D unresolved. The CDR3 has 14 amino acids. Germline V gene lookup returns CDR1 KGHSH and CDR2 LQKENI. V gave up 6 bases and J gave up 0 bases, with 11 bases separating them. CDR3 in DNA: TGTGCCAGCTCCCCTACGCGGGTGAACACTGAAGCTTTCTTT. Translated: CASSPTRVNTEAFF.

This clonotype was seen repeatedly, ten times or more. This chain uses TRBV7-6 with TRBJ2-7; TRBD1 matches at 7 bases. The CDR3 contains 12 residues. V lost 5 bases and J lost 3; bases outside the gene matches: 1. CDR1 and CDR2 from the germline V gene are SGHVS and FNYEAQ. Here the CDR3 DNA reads TGTGCCAGCAGCCACAGGGGCTACGAGCAGTACTTC. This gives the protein CASSHRGYEQYF.

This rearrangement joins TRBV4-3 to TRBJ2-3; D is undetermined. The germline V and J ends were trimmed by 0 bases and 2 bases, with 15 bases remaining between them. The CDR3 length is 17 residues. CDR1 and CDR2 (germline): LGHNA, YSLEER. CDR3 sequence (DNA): TGCGCCAGCAGCCAAGAAGCCGTGGTTTGGGCCACAGATACGCAGTATTTT. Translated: CASSQEAVVWATDTQYF.

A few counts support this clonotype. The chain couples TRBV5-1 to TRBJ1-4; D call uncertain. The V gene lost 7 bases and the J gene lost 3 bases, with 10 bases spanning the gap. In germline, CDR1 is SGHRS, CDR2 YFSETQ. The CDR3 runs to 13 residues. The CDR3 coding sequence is TGCGCCAGCGGCCAGGCCCCTAATGAAAAACTGTTTTTT. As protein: CASGQAPNEKLFF.

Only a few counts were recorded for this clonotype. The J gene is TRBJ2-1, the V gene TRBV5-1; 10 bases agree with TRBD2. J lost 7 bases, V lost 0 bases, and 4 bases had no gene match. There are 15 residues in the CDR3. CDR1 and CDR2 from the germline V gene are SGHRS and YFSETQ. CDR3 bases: TGCGCCAGCAGCTTGGATCCTAGCGGGGGTAATGAGCAGTTCTTC. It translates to CASSLDPSGGNEQFF.

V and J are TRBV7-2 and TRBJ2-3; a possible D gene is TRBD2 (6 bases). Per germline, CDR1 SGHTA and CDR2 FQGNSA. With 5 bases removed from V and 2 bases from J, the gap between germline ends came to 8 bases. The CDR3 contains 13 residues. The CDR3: CASSLDYTDTQYF. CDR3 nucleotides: TGTGCCAGCAGCCTGGACTACACAGATACGCAGTATTTT.

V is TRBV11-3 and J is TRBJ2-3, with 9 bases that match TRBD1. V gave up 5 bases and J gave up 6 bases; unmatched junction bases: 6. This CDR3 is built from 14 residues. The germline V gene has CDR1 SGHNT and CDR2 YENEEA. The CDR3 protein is CASSLRTGVDTQYF. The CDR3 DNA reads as TGTGCCAGCAGCCTGAGGACAGGGGTGGATACGCAGTATTTT.

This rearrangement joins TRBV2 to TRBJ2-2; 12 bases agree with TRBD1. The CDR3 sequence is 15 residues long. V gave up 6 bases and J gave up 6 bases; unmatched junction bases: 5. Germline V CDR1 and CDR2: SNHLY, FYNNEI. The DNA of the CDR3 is TGTGCCAGCAGGGGGACAGGGGGCTTCGCCGGGGAGCTGTTTTTT. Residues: CASRGTGGFAGELFF.

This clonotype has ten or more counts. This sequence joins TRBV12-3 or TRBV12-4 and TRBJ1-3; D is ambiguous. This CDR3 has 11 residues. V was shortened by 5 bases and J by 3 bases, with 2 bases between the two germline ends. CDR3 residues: CASSLGNTIYF. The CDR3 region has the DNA TGTGCCAGCAGTCTTGGAAACACCATATATTTT.

CDR3 DNA: TGCGCCAGCAGCCAAAAGGCAGGGAGACCCTACGAGCAGTACTTC. It codes for CASSQKAGRPYEQYF. The chain uses TRBV4-1 and TRBJ2-7, with D perhaps being TRBD1 or TRBD2 (5 bases each). Germline CDR1 MGHRA, CDR2 YSYEKL. V lost 2 bases and J 2 bases, leaving 13 bases between the germline ends. This CDR3 contains 15 residues.